One T cell receptor beta chain is described in this entry. V was shortened by 0 bases and J by 2 bases, with 9 bases between the two germline ends. The CDR3 contains 16 residues. Germline loops: CDR1 SGHRS, CDR2 YFSETQ. The data belong to a study of blood T cell repertoires in COVID-19. As for the study in general: Acute and convalescent COVID-19 samples came from the United States, Italy and Spain. Sample material is recorded as cDNA or gDNA derived from T cells, B-cell-depleted T cells, or PBMCs.

In Seattle, patients joined the study during active infection and were tracked longitudinally. Per the study methods: Using reference gene primer amplification, nucleated cell counts were estimated. Produced via immunoSEQ multiplex PCR; TCRdb's table is partial and in-frame only. D and trimming were read from the DNA, whereas the V and J calls and clone size are those reported in that table. The sample carries roughly 88,000 clones, roughly 87% recorded once. Material: peripheral blood. This receptor was obtained from an older woman with COVID-19, enrolled during active disease. V is TRBV5-1 and J is TRBJ1-6; D might be TRBD1 (6 bases). The CDR3 loop is CASSLEGVTYNSPLHF. CDR3 sequence (DNA): TGCGCCAGCAGCTTGGAGGGGGTCACCTATAATTCACCCCTCCACTTT.